These T cell receptor beta chains were read from a single sample in a study of radiation and T cells in renal cell carcinoma. Profiling relied on immunoSEQ multiplex PCR, and the TCRdb table lists in-frame clones only, not all of them. The sample shows around 22,000 clones, roughly 60% of them seen only once. Here the sequenced sample was tumor tissue, taken from a patient whose treatment was nephrectomy without radiotherapy. All receptors come from a man aged 40-49 years with renal cell carcinoma. CDR3s include the opening cysteine and the closing phenylalanine or tryptophan. D genes are given only for firm matches. The size of a clone is reported for some rows only, either as once, few or many, or as a class for expanded clones.

j_call: TRBJ1-1; clone_size: NA; v_call: TRBV5-4; d_call: TRBD1; cdr3_aa: CASSRTGREAFF; cdr3_nt: TGTGCCAGCAGCAGGACAGGACGTGAAGCTTTCTTT
j_call: TRBJ1-1; clone_size: NA; v_call: TRBV7-6; d_call: NA; cdr3_aa: CASSPPRGSSPTEAFF; cdr3_nt: TGTGCCAGCAGCCCACCCAGAGGGTCTTCGCCCACTGAAGCTTTCTTT
j_call: TRBJ1-1; clone_size: NA; v_call: TRBV19; d_call: TRBD1; cdr3_aa: CASSGDRMNTEAFF; cdr3_nt: TGTGCCAGTAGCGGGGACAGGATGAACACTGAAGCTTTCTTT
j_call: TRBJ1-4; clone_size: once; v_call: TRBV6-6; d_call: NA; cdr3_aa: CASSYFDEKLFF; cdr3_nt: TGTGCCAGCAGTTATTTCGATGAAAAACTGTTTTTT
j_call: TRBJ1-5; clone_size: NA; v_call: TRBV28; d_call: TRBD1; cdr3_aa: CASTIRDRGPQPQHF; cdr3_nt: TGTGCCAGCACGATCCGGGACAGGGGGCCCCAGCCCCAGCATTTT
j_call: TRBJ1-6; clone_size: NA; v_call: TRBV5-1; d_call: NA; cdr3_aa: CASSQTVAVGDSPLHF; cdr3_nt: TGCGCCAGCAGCCAGACCGTTGCTGTGGGGGATTCACCCCTCCACTTT
j_call: TRBJ1-2; clone_size: NA; v_call: TRBV7-9; d_call: NA; cdr3_aa: CASSVEEFYGYTF; cdr3_nt: TGTGCCAGCAGCGTAGAGGAATTCTATGGCTACACCTTC
j_call: TRBJ1-1; clone_size: once; v_call: TRBV11-2; d_call: NA; cdr3_aa: CASSQTEVNTEAFF; cdr3_nt: TGTGCCAGCAGCCAGACAGAGGTGAACACTGAAGCTTTCTTT
j_call: TRBJ2-3; clone_size: NA; v_call: TRBV13; d_call: NA; cdr3_aa: CASSLEYRAEATQYF; cdr3_nt: TGTGCCAGCAGCTTAGAATATAGGGCCGAGGCTACGCAGTATTTT
j_call: TRBJ2-7; clone_size: NA; v_call: TRBV27; d_call: TRBD2; cdr3_aa: CASSSFREGRNEQYF; cdr3_nt: TGTGCCAGCAGCTCCTTTAGGGAGGGCCGGAACGAGCAGTACTTC
j_call: TRBJ2-5; clone_size: NA; v_call: TRBV29-1; d_call: TRBD2; cdr3_aa: CSVDLTSGGRTQYF; cdr3_nt: TGCAGCGTTGACCTCACTAGCGGGGGGCGGACCCAGTACTTC
j_call: TRBJ2-1; clone_size: NA; v_call: TRBV11-2; d_call: TRBD2; cdr3_aa: CASSLTASGHEQFF; cdr3_nt: TGTGCCAGCAGCTTGACCGCTAGCGGCCATGAGCAGTTCTTC
j_call: TRBJ1-1; clone_size: NA; v_call: TRBV18; d_call: TRBD1; cdr3_aa: CASSPPGTGVNTEAFF; cdr3_nt: TGTGCCAGCTCACCACCCGGGACAGGGGTGAACACTGAAGCTTTCTTT
j_call: TRBJ2-1; clone_size: NA; v_call: TRBV6-5; d_call: NA; cdr3_aa: CASSYFRGNEQFF; cdr3_nt: TGTGCCAGCAGTTACTTCAGGGGCAATGAGCAGTTCTTC
j_call: TRBJ2-1; clone_size: NA; v_call: TRBV2; d_call: NA; cdr3_aa: CASGGSSSSYNEQFF; cdr3_nt: TGTGCCAGCGGAGGTAGCTCGAGCTCCTACAATGAGCAGTTCTTC
j_call: TRBJ1-1; clone_size: NA; v_call: TRBV4-1; d_call: NA; cdr3_aa: CASSQAWRDTEAFF; cdr3_nt: TGCGCCAGCAGCCAAGCGTGGCGGGACACTGAAGCTTTCTTT
j_call: TRBJ2-5; clone_size: NA; v_call: TRBV7-2; d_call: NA; cdr3_aa: CASSLGGGQETQYF; cdr3_nt: TGTGCCAGCAGCTTAGGAGGGGGCCAAGAGACCCAGTACTTC
j_call: TRBJ2-2; clone_size: NA; v_call: TRBV5-6; d_call: NA; cdr3_aa: CASSLGGLNTGELFF; cdr3_nt: TGTGCCAGCAGCTTGGGCGGCCTGAACACCGGGGAGCTGTTTTTT
j_call: TRBJ1-4; clone_size: few; v_call: TRBV15; d_call: TRBD1; cdr3_aa: CATSRPGGNEKLFF; cdr3_nt: TGTGCCACCAGCAGGCCAGGGGGGAATGAAAAACTGTTTTTT
j_call: TRBJ2-2; clone_size: NA; v_call: TRBV7-9; d_call: TRBD1; cdr3_aa: CASSPNRGTGELFF; cdr3_nt: TGTGCCAGCAGCCCCAACAGGGGCACCGGGGAGCTGTTTTTT
j_call: TRBJ2-2; clone_size: NA; v_call: TRBV2; d_call: TRBD1; cdr3_aa: CASSERQGLIGELFF; cdr3_nt: TGTGCCAGCAGTGAAAGACAGGGTCTAATCGGGGAGCTGTTTTTT
j_call: TRBJ2-1; clone_size: NA; v_call: TRBV30; d_call: TRBD1; cdr3_aa: CAWKFNRGKNEQFF; cdr3_nt: TGTGCCTGGAAGTTTAACAGGGGGAAGAATGAGCAGTTCTTC
j_call: TRBJ2-3; clone_size: NA; v_call: TRBV27; d_call: NA; cdr3_aa: CASSLVATDTQYF; cdr3_nt: TGTGCCAGCAGTTTAGTAGCAACAGATACGCAGTATTTT
j_call: TRBJ2-3; clone_size: NA; v_call: TRBV5-8; d_call: TRBD2; cdr3_aa: CASSFGAGDRTDTQYF; cdr3_nt: TGTGCCAGCAGCTTCGGAGCGGGAGATCGCACAGATACGCAGTATTTT
j_call: TRBJ2-7; clone_size: NA; v_call: TRBV18; d_call: NA; cdr3_aa: CASSPPDRFTYEQYF; cdr3_nt: TGTGCCAGCTCACCTCCGGACAGATTCACCTACGAGCAGTACTTC
j_call: TRBJ2-7; clone_size: NA; v_call: TRBV5-6; d_call: NA; cdr3_aa: CASSFGGRVYEQYF; cdr3_nt: TGTGCCAGCAGTTTTGGGGGTAGGGTCTACGAGCAGTACTTC
j_call: TRBJ2-7; clone_size: NA; v_call: TRBV27; d_call: TRBD2; cdr3_aa: CASRTGLAGYEQYF; cdr3_nt: TGTGCCAGCAGGACGGGACTAGCGGGCTACGAGCAGTACTTC
j_call: TRBJ1-2; clone_size: NA; v_call: TRBV7-2; d_call: TRBD1; cdr3_aa: CASRVQTGDGYTF; cdr3_nt: TGTGCCAGCAGGGTACAGACAGGGGATGGCTACACCTTC
j_call: TRBJ2-2; clone_size: few; v_call: TRBV30; d_call: NA; cdr3_aa: CAWSSGQAGELFF; cdr3_nt: TGTGCCTGGAGTTCCGGGCAGGCCGGGGAGCTGTTTTTT
j_call: TRBJ1-1; clone_size: NA; v_call: TRBV5-6; d_call: NA; cdr3_aa: CASSLEGSQRAPEAFF; cdr3_nt: TGTGCCAGCAGCTTGGAAGGTTCACAGCGGGCTCCTGAAGCTTTCTTT
j_call: TRBJ1-6; clone_size: few; v_call: TRBV4-3; d_call: NA; cdr3_aa: CASSQGQGRNSPLHF; cdr3_nt: TGCGCCAGCAGCCAAGGGCAGGGCAGGAATTCACCCCTCCACTTT
j_call: TRBJ2-3; clone_size: few; v_call: TRBV11-1; d_call: NA; cdr3_aa: CASSSTPSTDTQYF; cdr3_nt: TGTGCCAGCAGCTCAACCCCTAGCACAGATACGCAGTATTTT
j_call: TRBJ2-7; clone_size: NA; v_call: TRBV6-1; d_call: NA; cdr3_aa: CASRDRAYEQYF; cdr3_nt: TGTGCCAGCAGGGACAGAGCCTACGAGCAGTACTTC
j_call: TRBJ2-3; clone_size: NA; v_call: TRBV9; d_call: TRBD2; cdr3_aa: CASSVGGLAGDTQYF; cdr3_nt: TGTGCCAGCAGCGTAGGCGGTCTAGCGGGCGATACGCAGTATTTT
j_call: TRBJ1-3; clone_size: NA; v_call: TRBV21-1; d_call: NA; cdr3_aa: CASSKALGDRVLSGNTIYF; cdr3_nt: TGTGCCAGCAGCAAAGCGCTGGGCGACAGGGTTCTCTCTGGAAACACCATATATTTT
j_call: TRBJ1-6; clone_size: few; v_call: TRBV5-4; d_call: TRBD1; cdr3_aa: CASSWGGQGDSPLHF; cdr3_nt: TGTGCCAGCAGCTGGGGGGGACAGGGTGATTCACCCCTCCACTTT
j_call: TRBJ1-2; clone_size: NA; v_call: TRBV28; d_call: NA; cdr3_aa: CASSLGDYGYTF; cdr3_nt: TGTGCCAGCAGTTTAGGTGATTATGGCTACACCTTC
j_call: TRBJ2-2; clone_size: NA; v_call: TRBV6-6; d_call: NA; cdr3_aa: CASSYSPDTTGELFF; cdr3_nt: TGTGCCAGCAGTTACTCCCCGGACACCACCGGGGAGCTGTTTTTT
j_call: TRBJ2-3; clone_size: NA; v_call: TRBV30; d_call: TRBD1; cdr3_aa: CAWNGEDRGADTQYF; cdr3_nt: TGTGCCTGGAATGGGGAGGACAGGGGGGCAGATACGCAGTATTTT
j_call: TRBJ1-4; clone_size: NA; v_call: TRBV30; d_call: TRBD1; cdr3_aa: CAWSSDRGEEKLFF; cdr3_nt: TGTGCCTGGAGTTCCGACAGGGGAGAGGAAAAACTGTTTTTT
j_call: TRBJ2-7; clone_size: NA; v_call: TRBV6-6; d_call: NA; cdr3_aa: CASSSAIYEQYF; cdr3_nt: TGTGCCAGCAGTTCCGCGATCTACGAGCAGTACTTC
j_call: TRBJ2-7; clone_size: NA; v_call: TRBV28; d_call: NA; cdr3_aa: CASSPWNLLYEQYF; cdr3_nt: TGTGCCAGCAGTCCATGGAACCTACTCTACGAGCAGTACTTC
j_call: TRBJ1-2; clone_size: few; v_call: TRBV5-1; d_call: NA; cdr3_aa: CASTLWGDGYTF; cdr3_nt: TGCGCCAGCACTCTCTGGGGAGATGGCTACACCTTC
j_call: TRBJ2-2; clone_size: NA; v_call: TRBV5-1; d_call: NA; cdr3_aa: CASSFVRGDGELFF; cdr3_nt: TGCGCCAGCAGCTTTGTGAGGGGGGACGGGGAGCTGTTTTTT
j_call: TRBJ2-3; clone_size: NA; v_call: TRBV27; d_call: TRBD2; cdr3_aa: CASSSPLAGVADTQYF; cdr3_nt: TGTGCCAGCAGTTCTCCACTAGCGGGAGTTGCAGATACGCAGTATTTT
j_call: TRBJ1-1; clone_size: NA; v_call: TRBV5-1; d_call: TRBD1; cdr3_aa: CASSALTGANTEAFF; cdr3_nt: TGCGCCAGCAGCGCCCTGACAGGGGCGAACACTGAAGCTTTCTTT
j_call: TRBJ1-2; clone_size: NA; v_call: TRBV11-2; d_call: TRBD1; cdr3_aa: CASSKNRGGGYTF; cdr3_nt: TGTGCCAGCAGCAAGAACAGGGGGGGTGGCTACACCTTC
j_call: TRBJ2-3; clone_size: NA; v_call: TRBV6-1; d_call: TRBD2; cdr3_aa: CASSAGVADTQYF; cdr3_nt: TGTGCCAGCAGCGCGGGAGTCGCAGATACGCAGTATTTT
j_call: TRBJ1-2; clone_size: NA; v_call: TRBV19; d_call: NA; cdr3_aa: CASSQKPPRDDYGYTF; cdr3_nt: TGTGCCAGTAGTCAGAAACCCCCCAGGGACGACTATGGCTACACCTTC
j_call: TRBJ2-1; clone_size: NA; v_call: TRBV6-4; d_call: TRBD1; cdr3_aa: CASSDGTGGNEQFF; cdr3_nt: TGTGCCAGCAGTGACGGGACAGGGGGCAATGAGCAGTTCTTC
j_call: TRBJ1-1; clone_size: NA; v_call: TRBV18; d_call: TRBD1; cdr3_aa: CASRQGREAFF; cdr3_nt: TGTGCCAGCAGACAGGGGCGTGAAGCTTTCTTT